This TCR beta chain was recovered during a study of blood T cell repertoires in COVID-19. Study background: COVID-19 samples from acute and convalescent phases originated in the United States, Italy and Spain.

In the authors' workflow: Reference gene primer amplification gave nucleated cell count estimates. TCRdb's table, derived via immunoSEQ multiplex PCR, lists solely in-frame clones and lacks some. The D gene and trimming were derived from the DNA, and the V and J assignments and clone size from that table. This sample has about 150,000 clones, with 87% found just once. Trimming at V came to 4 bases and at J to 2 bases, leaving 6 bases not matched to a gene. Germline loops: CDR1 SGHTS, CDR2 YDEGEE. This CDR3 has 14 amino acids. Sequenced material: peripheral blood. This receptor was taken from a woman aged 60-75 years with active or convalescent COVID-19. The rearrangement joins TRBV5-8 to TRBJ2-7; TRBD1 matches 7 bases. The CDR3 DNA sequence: TGTGCCAGCAGCCTAAAGAGGGGGCCCTACGAGCAGTACTTC. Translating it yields CASSLKRGPYEQYF.